One sample yielded the 6 T cell receptor beta chains listed below, sequenced in a study of technical replicates of blood from a few donors. The assay was immunoSEQ multiplex PCR, and TCRdb's table has in-frame clones only and misses some. This sample has 60,000 to 75,000 clones, with just under 90% found just once. The specimen was PBMCs. The receptors were sampled from a human donor in good health. Some clones in this sample may be carry-over from other donors' samples.

This clone appeared once. This sequence joins TRBV4-1 and TRBJ2-5; 16 nucleotides match TRBD2. Germline V gives CDR1 MGHRA, CDR2 YSYEKL. The CDR3 runs to 19 residues. With V trimmed by 1 base and J by 6 bases, 11 bases remained unmatched. CDR3 DNA sequence: TGCGCCAGCAGCCAAGGAGCATCCGGGACTAGCGGGAGGGCTAAGACCCAGTACTTC. Translating gives CASSQGASGTSGRAKTQYF.

This chain connects TRBV14 to TRBJ1-1; 7 bases agree with TRBD1. This CDR3 has 19 residues. The germline V gene encodes CDR1 SGHDN and CDR2 FVKESK. Trimming took 4 bases from V and 0 from J; bases not matched to a gene: 17. CDR3 in amino acids: CASSPNRGKILAMNTEAFF. CDR3 in DNA: TGTGCCAGCAGCCCGAACAGGGGTAAGATCTTGGCTATGAACACTGAAGCTTTCTTT.

This chain links TRBV4-1 with TRBJ2-2, with D possibly matching TRBD2 (5 bases). Germline-derived CDR1 and CDR2 are MGHRA and YSYEKL. This CDR3 contains 16 residues. With 2 bases removed from V and 4 bases from J, the gap between germline ends came to 14 bases. The CDR3 here is CASSQRWLAGTGELFF. The CDR3 DNA follows: TGCGCCAGCAGCCAACGTTGGCTAGCTGGCACCGGGGAGCTGTTTTTT.

The J gene is TRBJ1-5, the V gene TRBV6-1; 9 nucleotides agree with TRBD1. Germline CDR1 and CDR2: MNHNS and SASEGT. With V trimmed by 1 base and J by 7 bases, 5 bases remained unmatched. The length of the CDR3 is 15 residues. The DNA of the CDR3 is TGTGCCAGCAGTGAAGGGGGACAGGGAGGGCAGCCCCAGCATTTT. Its protein product is CASSEGGQGGQPQHF.

This clone was counted between two and nine times. J is TRBJ1-4 and V is TRBV14; TRBD1 matches 8 bases. This CDR3 is 17 amino acids long. Trimming cost V 3 bases and J 7 bases; bases outside gene matches: 13. Germline V gives CDR1 SGHDN, CDR2 FVKESK. CDR3 sequence reads: CASSQKRTGGWVEKLFF. The DNA for the CDR3 is TGTGCCAGCAGCCAGAAAAGAACAGGGGGTTGGGTTGAAAAACTGTTTTTT.

The CDR3: CASSPWDFSGANVLTF. Written as DNA, the CDR3 is TGTGCCAGCAGCCCCTGGGACTTCTCTGGGGCCAACGTCCTGACTTTC. The chain combines TRBV5-6 with TRBJ2-6; possibly TRBD2 for D (6 bases). Trimming took off 4 bases at V and 0 bases at J, with 11 bases between the two ends. This CDR3 has 16 residues. Germline V gene lookup returns CDR1 SGHDT and CDR2 YYEEEE.